This entry features one T cell receptor (beta chain) sequence. The antigen this receptor binds is unknown. Base qualities are missing; no much larger clone stands one base away. TCR CDR3 regions were amplified from genomic DNA by multiplex PCR using the deep immunoSEQ assay. Extracted genomic DNA from each cell subset was spread evenly across all wells of several immunoSEQ 96-well plates, with each plate serving as a replicate. For sorted subsets, each replicate PCR was loaded with 200 ng genomic DNA, equivalent to about 30,000 T cell genomes. The purified libraries were quantified using a Qubit 3.0 fluorometer, sized with a Bioanalyzer 2100, and then quantified again using the KAPA Library Quantification kit. A separate single-read 150-cycle Illumina NextSeq 550 flow cell was used to sequence each immunoSEQ 96-well plate. For the original study's pipeline: Because the immunoSEQ output held only junctional sequences and lacked quality scores, the filtering could not match the filtering applied to full-length reads. Sequences were annotated with PyIR, a Python wrapper for IgBLAST v1.9, and V/J genes and CDR3 were assigned using IMGT germline references. Reads were removed for weak V/J assignments (E-value above 1e-6), missing CDR3, stop codons, out-of-frame junctions, or ambiguous translated residues. V3J clonotypes were defined by identical inferred V gene, J gene, and CDR3 amino acid sequence. Percentage overlap between repertoires was calculated by dividing the number of shared unique clonotypes by the size of the smaller repertoire. Richness of each repertoire was evaluated using RTK rarefaction, the Chao1 estimator, and Recon v2.1 estimates of unobserved clonotypes. OLGA was used to compute generation probabilities for all TCRbeta clonotypes that the gDNA method yielded from a handful of donors. TCRdb provides this immuneACCESS table in a form limited to in-frame rearrangements. Some clones are lacking; in checked studies, under half of them reflect an unresolved V gene, and why the rest are absent is not known. Clonal size and the V and J genes are those of that table, whereas D and trimming came from the DNA. The sample table records around 1,100,000 clones; 60% to 80% of these occur just once. 0.85% to 1% of the sample rests with the top ten.

This sample is drawn from a study of shared clonotypes between healthy human individuals (dated by TCRdb to about 2020). In terms of the full investigation: A few men and a couple of women, aged 18 to 49 years, made up the cohort. Different laboratories and diverse techniques were used to prepare libraries and sequence TCR repertoires, to increase sequencing depth and limit assay-specific biases. The study deeply sequenced blood TCR repertoires of five healthy adults to estimate repertoire size and the extent of clonotype sharing between individuals. Per donor, leukapheresis produced somewhere between about 0.85 and 10 billion PBMCs. Per donor, three plates each were used for CD4 naive and CD4 memory, two for CD8 naive, and one for CD8 memory. The paper as a whole reports these results and caveats: Because the study included a small number of donors, the genetic and exposure-history diversity represented was limited. About 5% of naive CD4, around 4% of naive CD8, approximately 2% of memory CD4, and 0.4% of memory CD8 clonotypes were shared across four donors. Pairwise subsampling led to the expectation that sequencing depth would affect the degree of clonotype sharing among donors. Sampling was restricted to blood, and TCR repertoires in tissue are likely to differ from TCR repertoires in blood. Even with the large sequencing depth, rarefaction of the sorted-subset datasets indicated that sequencing was incomplete. Estimated clonotype richness was generally larger for naive than for memory subsets. Clonotypes shared by all four sorted-subset donors showed higher generation probabilities than non-shared clonotypes.

The donors were healthy, HIV-negative adults who had no recently reported acute infections or vaccinations. Every donor was a Caucasian adult residing in Nashville, Tennessee, USA. CD4+ T cells were enriched by magnetic negative selection, after which naive cells were positively selected on CD45RA and the negative fraction was taken as the memory subset. Blood was obtained by leukapheresis, after which PBMCs were separated by Ficoll-Histopaque density gradient centrifugation and cryopreserved in liquid nitrogen vapor phase. Purity and quantity of every magnetically sorted T cell population were checked by analytical flow cytometry. From each sorted fraction, genomic DNA was isolated and quantified by UV absorbance on a Nanodrop 2000c. Inclusive of the bounding cysteine and phenylalanine, the CDR3 is 20 residues long. Only the CDR3 part of the read is kept: 60 bases, read in frame from the first base. Per the germline V gene, SGDLS is the CDR1 and YYNGEE is the CDR2. Unmatched junction bases come to 17, with V trimmed by 1 base and J by 1 base.

The TCR sequence derives from a man younger than 35 in good health. Some clones in this sample may be carry-over from other donors' samples. Recombination connected TRBV9 to TRBJ1-1; 9 bases in between match TRBD1. The sample was memory CD4+ T cells from PBMCs. Interpreted using the paper, the cell subset or site label stands for: CD45RA-negative fraction. The CDR3 is CASSVTGGLGVGSTNTEAFF. Here is the DNA: TGTGCCAGCAGCGTAACAGGGGGCTTAGGAGTAGGTTCCACGAACACTGAAGCTTTCTTT. The variable domain in full, with residues beyond the CDR3 obtained from the reference TRBV9 and TRBJ1-1 genes, is DSGVTQTPKHLITATGQRVTLRCSPRSGDLSVYWYQQSLDQGLQFLIQYYNGEERAKGNILERFSAQQFPDLHSELNLSSLELGDSALYFCASSVTGGLGVGSTNTEAFFGQGTRLTVV.